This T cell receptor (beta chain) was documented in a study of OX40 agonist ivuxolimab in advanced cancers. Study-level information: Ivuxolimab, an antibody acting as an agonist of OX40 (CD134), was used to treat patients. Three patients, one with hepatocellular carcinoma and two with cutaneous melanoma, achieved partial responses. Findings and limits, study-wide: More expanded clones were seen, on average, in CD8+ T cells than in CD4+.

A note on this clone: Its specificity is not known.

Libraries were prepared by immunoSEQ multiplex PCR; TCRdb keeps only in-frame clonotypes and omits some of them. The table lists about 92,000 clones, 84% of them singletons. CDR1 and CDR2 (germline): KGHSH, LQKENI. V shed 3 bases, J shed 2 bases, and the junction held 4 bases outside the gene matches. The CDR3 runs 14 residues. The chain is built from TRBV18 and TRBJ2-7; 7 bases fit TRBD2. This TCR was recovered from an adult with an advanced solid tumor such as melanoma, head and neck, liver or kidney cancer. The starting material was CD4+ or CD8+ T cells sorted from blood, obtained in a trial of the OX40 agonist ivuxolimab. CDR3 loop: CASSPVGGTYEQYF. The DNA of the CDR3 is TGTGCCAGCTCACCCGTGGGGGGGACCTACGAGCAGTACTTC.